One sample yielded the 20 T cell receptor beta chains listed below, sequenced in a study of CDR3 diversity in severe acne (dated 2019 in TCRdb). Library preparation employed PCR. The sample was run on an Illumina HiSeq 2000. Clones were called with MiXCR by TCRdb after fastp trimmed the public reads at Q25, and only in-frame beta chains were retained. Rows merge per CDR3 protein into single entries with the most common DNA and genes. The sample profile shows over 100,000 distinct CDR3 sequences; roughly 51% of them were found once. The ten largest clones add up to approximately 13% of the sample. The specimen was blood. These receptors came from a male donor with acne.

Comments on this clonotype: Possible read error: a much larger clone is one base away. The rearrangement links TRBV7-6 to TRBJ2-1, with 11 bases lining up with TRBD2. The germline gives CDR1 SGHVS, CDR2 FNYEAQ. The CDR3 is made up of 12 amino acids. The CDR3 reads CASSQPGLAEVF. CDR3 coding DNA: TGTGCCAGCAGCCAACCGGGACTAGCGGAGGTCTTC. Full variable domain (outside the CDR3, taken from reference TRBV7-6 and TRBJ2-1): GAGVSQSPRYKVTKRGQDVALRCDPISGHVSLYWYRQALGQGPEFLTYFNYEAQQDKSGLPNDRFSAERPEGSISTLTIQRTEQRDSAMYRCASSQPGLAEVFGPGTRLTVL.

This clonotype was detected once. The genes are TRBV25-1 and TRBJ1-2; 11 bases are a match to TRBD1. The CDR3 is 12 residues long. Germline V gene data show CDR1 as MGHDK and CDR2 as SYGVNS. Trimming removed 11 bases from V and 8 bases from J; junction bases left unmatched: 7. Here the CDR3 DNA reads TGTGCCGGACAGGGGGCTTCAGGGGGCTACACCTTC. It encodes CAGQGASGGYTF.

This clonotype was seen a few times. The CDR3 spells CTSASGALSTDTQYF. The CDR3 nucleotides are TGTACGTCGGCTAGCGGAGCCCTTAGCACAGATACGCAGTATTTT. This chain connects TRBV6-2 or TRBV6-3 to TRBJ2-3, with 7 nucleotides matching TRBD2. The CDR3 runs to 15 residues. Germline lookup yields CDR1 MNHEY and CDR2 SVGEGT.

This clonotype came up many times. CDR3 in amino acids: CASSSGLASGTDTQYF. DNA of the CDR3: TGCGCCAGCAGCTCCGGACTAGCGAGTGGCACAGATACGCAGTATTTT. The chain uses TRBV5-1 and TRBJ2-3; 9 positions match TRBD2. Germline V gene lookup returns CDR1 SGHRS and CDR2 YFSETQ. CDR3 length: 16 amino acids. J gave up 1 base and V 3 bases, and 6 bases lay outside the gene matches.

This chain uses TRBV9 with TRBJ2-2; 7 nucleotides agree with TRBD1. This CDR3 is 16 amino acids long. Germline values: CDR1 SGDLS, CDR2 YYNGEE. The trim removed 0 bases at V and 4 bases at J, leaving 6 bases unmatched. The CDR3, as DNA: TGTGCCAGCAGCGTAGACTCAGGGGGTGGCACCGGGGAGCTGTTTTTT. Translating gives CASSVDSGGGTGELFF.

The chain has TRBV24-1 and TRBJ2-2; tentative D call: TRBD2 (5 bases). The CDR3 length is 14 residues. Germline lookup yields CDR1 KGHDR and CDR2 SFDVKD. V was shortened by 6 bases and J by 0 bases, with 7 bases between the two germline ends. DNA for the CDR3: TGTGCCACCAGTCTAGCAGCGAACACCGGGGAGCTGTTTTTT. Translation: CATSLAANTGELFF.

Ten or more counts support this clonotype. The rearrangement joins TRBV11-2 to TRBJ2-1; weak D call: TRBD1 (5 bases). The ends were cut back, 1 base at V and 10 bases at J, with 8 bases in the middle. This CDR3 has 12 amino acids. Germline V gene lookup returns CDR1 SGHAT and CDR2 FQNNGV. The CDR3 is CASSLGGHEQFF. CDR3 DNA sequence: TGTGCCAGCAGCTTAGGCGGACACGAGCAGTTCTTC.

This chain uses TRBV10-3 with TRBJ2-7; D is possibly TRBD1 (5 bases). This CDR3 is built from 15 residues. The germline CDR1 and CDR2 sequences are ENHRY and SYGVKD. V lost 0 bases, J lost 3 bases, and 12 bases lay in between. The CDR3 region is CAISESMDTYYEQYF. The CDR3 DNA reads as TGTGCCATCAGTGAGTCGATGGACACTTACTACGAGCAGTACTTC.

This clonotype was observed at least ten times. The chain combines TRBV29-1 with TRBJ2-1; 8 nucleotides agree with TRBD1. V lost 6 bases to trimming and J lost 12 bases; unmatched junction nucleotides: 4. The CDR3 has 10 residues. CDR1 and CDR2 (germline): SQVTM, ANQGSEA. The CDR3 sequence: CSVETGGQFF. The CDR3 region has the DNA TGCAGCGTGGAAACAGGGGGGCAGTTCTTC.

The chain is built from TRBV24-1 and TRBJ1-2, with D maybe TRBD1 (5 bases). The germline gives CDR1 KGHDR, CDR2 SFDVKD. V was trimmed by 4 bases and J by 4 bases, leaving 18 bases between them. CDR3 length: 16 residues. The CDR3 DNA reads TGTGCCACCAGTGACCAAAGGGACGGGGCGATCTATGGCTACACCTTC. Residues: CATSDQRDGAIYGYTF.

This clonotype has more than one count but fewer than ten. The rearrangement links TRBV7-6 to TRBJ2-7; 11 positions agree with TRBD1. Per germline, CDR1 SGHVS and CDR2 FNYEAQ. V was clipped by 4 bases and J by 2 bases; unmatched bases: 7. CDR3 length equals 16 residues. The CDR3 nucleotides are TGTGCCAGCAGCTCCTCCGGGACAGGGGGAACCTACGAGCAGTACTTC. Translation: CASSSSGTGGTYEQYF.

This clonotype appeared once. The genes are TRBV10-3 and TRBJ2-2; 9 bases align to TRBD2. This CDR3 comprises 16 residues. The V segment lost 5 bases and the J segment 0 bases; nucleotides outside the gene matches: 4. Per the germline V gene, CDR1 is ENHRY and CDR2 is SYGVKD. The DNA for the CDR3 is TGTGCCATCAGTCCTAGCGGGGAAGCGAACACCGGGGAGCTGTTTTTT. Its translation is CAISPSGEANTGELFF.

The chain recombines TRBV6-1 with TRBJ2-1; 7 bases are shared with TRBD2. This CDR3 region has 15 residues. Losses at the gene ends were 7 bases for V and 5 bases for J; bases not matched to a gene: 11. CDR1 is MNHNS and CDR2 is SASEGT in the germline V gene. The CDR3 region is CASMAGARFNNEQFF. The CDR3 DNA reads TGTGCCAGCATGGCGGGAGCGCGATTTAACAATGAGCAGTTCTTC.

Remarks on this clonotype: The conserved closing phenylalanine or tryptophan is absent in this CDR3, likely reflecting a read error. This chain links TRBV27 with TRBJ2-3; D not certain. Germline values: CDR1 MNHEY, CDR2 SMNVEV (reference sequence). With 2 bases removed from V and 4 bases from J, the gap between germline ends came to 7 bases. The CDR3 spans 13 residues. The chain's CDR3 is CASSLVPADTQYL. CDR3 in DNA: TGTGCCAGCAGTTTAGTTCCAGCAGATACGCAGTATCTT.

At least ten counts were recorded for this clonotype. The chain has TRBV25-1 and TRBJ2-3; 8 bases line up with TRBD1. The CDR3 runs to 16 residues. The V and J ends lost 1 base and 0 bases, in that order; junction bases with no gene match: 3. Germline lookup yields CDR1 MGHDK and CDR2 SYGVNS. In nucleotides, the CDR3 is TGTGCCAGCAGTGAATTTAGGACAGGGAGCACAGATACGCAGTATTTT. It codes for CASSEFRTGSTDTQYF.

This clonotype showed up just a few times. Being one base from a much bigger clone, this may be a read error. The V and J genes are TRBV6-1 and TRBJ2-7; perhaps TRBD2 as D (5 bases). Germline-derived CDR1 and CDR2 are MNHNS and SASEGT. This CDR3 is 11 amino acids long. Here the CDR3 DNA reads TGTGCCAGCAGTTACGAGGGCGAGCGGTACTTC. Amino acids: CASSYEGERYF.

This clonotype was detected ten times or more. The V gene is TRBV4-2, the J gene TRBJ2-6; D is unclear. The CDR3 length is 18 residues. Germline V gives CDR1 LGHNA, CDR2 YNFKEQ. Between the trimmed V and J ends, which lost 0 bases and 0 bases, there was a span of 12 bases. The CDR3 region has the DNA TGTGCCAGCAGCCAAGATGGAGTAGCCCACTCTGGGGCCAACGTCCTGACTTTC. It codes for CASSQDGVAHSGANVLTF.

The chain recombines TRBV12-3 or TRBV12-4 with TRBJ2-7, with D possibly matching TRBD1 (5 bases). The CDR3 has 12 amino acids. Trimming left V 10 bases short and J 3 bases short, with 13 bases between. CDR3 protein: CAITSGNYEQYF. CDR3 DNA sequence: TGTGCCATCACTTCAGGGAACTACGAGCAGTACTTC.

V gene TRBV4-2 combines with J gene TRBJ2-7, with 13 positions matching TRBD2. Per the germline V gene, CDR1 is LGHNA and CDR2 is YNFKEQ. The CDR3 is 16 residues long. V lost 0 bases to trimming and J lost 6 bases; unmatched junction nucleotides: 5. CDR3 nucleotides: TGTGCCAGCAGCCAAGACCCACTAGCGGGAGGGACCGAGCAGTACTTC. It specifies CASSQDPLAGGTEQYF.

The V call is TRBV10-3, the J call TRBJ1-5, with D tentatively TRBD1 (6 bases). The CDR3 loop spans 15 amino acids. Germline V lookup: CDR1 ENHRY, CDR2 SYGVKD. V lost 3 bases and J lost 0, with 9 bases in between. The CDR3 sequence is CAISDTGYSNQPQHF. CDR3 DNA: TGTGCCATCAGTGATACAGGGTATAGCAATCAGCCCCAGCATTTT.